This passage covers 10 T cell receptor beta chains from one sample sequenced in a study of T cells after yellow fever vaccination. TCRdb called the 5' RACE reads again in MiXCR, with one record for every CDR3 protein. The sample has nearly 70,000 distinct CDR3 sequences; less than 8.5% are singletons. The sequences come from CD8+ T cells sorted from PBMCs, collected roughly seven weeks after the first yellow fever vaccination. These receptors were taken from a man between 18 and 35 years old who received the YFV17D yellow fever vaccine.

This clonotype came up many times. V usage is TRBV9 and J usage is TRBJ2-1; 8 bases fit TRBD2. Losses at the gene ends were 0 bases for V and 10 bases for J; bases not matched to a gene: 6. Germline V gene lookup returns CDR1 SGDLS and CDR2 YYNGEE. The CDR3 runs 14 residues. CDR3 in amino acids: CASSVGGSGVEQFF. CDR3 coding DNA: TGTGCCAGCAGCGTAGGGGGTAGCGGGGTCGAGCAGTTCTTC.

V and J are TRBV5-6 and TRBJ2-1, with D perhaps assigned TRBD1 or TRBD2 (5 bases each). V was cut by 0 bases and J by 6 bases, with 16 bases left in between. The germline V gene encodes CDR1 SGHDT and CDR2 YYEEEE. There are 16 residues in the CDR3. The CDR3 DNA follows: TGTGCCAGCAGCTTGGCCGGGGACCCCTCCCTCAATGAGCAGTTCTTC. Amino acid sequence: CASSLAGDPSLNEQFF.

This clonotype was detected a few times. The chain links TRBV12-3 or TRBV12-4 to TRBJ1-1; 7 bases agree with TRBD1. The ends lost 5 bases at V and 5 bases at J; junction bases unmatched: 8. The CDR3 has 14 residues. This CDR3 is CASSSRGGRTEAFF. The CDR3 DNA sequence: TGTGCCAGCAGTAGCAGGGGGGGGAGGACTGAAGCTTTCTTT.

This clonotype was detected many times. The chain uses TRBV7-6 and TRBJ2-1, with 10 bases matching TRBD1. V was pared by 5 bases and J by 6 bases, with 1 base of the junction left unmatched. CDR1 and CDR2 from the germline V gene are SGHVS and FNYEAQ. The CDR3 spans 13 residues. This CDR3 is CASSRDRGNEQFF. The CDR3 coding sequence is TGTGCCAGCAGCCGGGACAGGGGCAATGAGCAGTTCTTC.

With regard to this clonotype: The junction differs from germline at one of its ends, possibly a read error. The chain couples TRBV14 to TRBJ2-3; 11 bases align to TRBD2. Germline lookup yields CDR1 SGHDN and CDR2 FVKESK. The CDR3 loop spans 17 amino acids. CDR3 sequence reads: CASRQDTSGGPTDTQYF. CDR3 bases: TGTGCCAGCCGCCAAGATACTAGCGGGGGCCCCACAGATACGCAGTATTTT.

Of note for this clonotype: Since a much larger clone is just one base distant, this may be a read error. The V call is TRBV6-2 or TRBV6-3, the J call TRBJ2-7, with D maybe TRBD2 (5 bases). This CDR3 has 14 amino acids. Germline V lookup: CDR1 MNHEY, CDR2 SVGEGT. Trimming stripped 3 bases from V and 8 bases from J, with 17 bases between. CDR3 region: CASSYYGEGHKQYF. CDR3 DNA: TGTGCCAGCAGTTATTACGGAGAGGGCCACAAGCAGTACTTC.

The V call is TRBV29-1, the J call TRBJ2-3; TRBD2 agrees at 12 bases. Looked up from germline, CDR1 is SQVTM and CDR2 is ANQGSEA. CDR3 length: 15 residues. The V segment lost 7 bases and the J segment 3 bases; nucleotides outside the gene matches: 8. CDR3 sequence reads: CSALRLAGETDTQYF. CDR3 coding DNA: TGCAGCGCTCTACGACTAGCGGGGGAGACAGATACGCAGTATTTT.

This clonotype occurred many times. The chain employs TRBV29-1 and TRBJ1-2; perhaps TRBD1 as D (6 bases). Germline CDR1 SQVTM, CDR2 ANQGSEA. With 3 bases removed from V and 6 bases from J, the gap between germline ends came to 11 bases. The CDR3 has 12 amino acids. The CDR3 spells CSVDPGANGYTF. CDR3 nucleotide sequence: TGCAGCGTTGATCCGGGGGCGAATGGCTACACCTTC.

This rearrangement joins TRBV21-1 to TRBJ2-2; the table gives TRBD2 as D, unverified against the DNA. TRBV21-1 corresponds to a pseudogene. There are 17 residues in the CDR3. The DNA of the CDR3 is TGTGCCAGCAGCAATAGCCCAGCGGGGGGGCGTACCGGGGAGCTGTTTTTT. Its translation is CASSNSPAGGRTGELFF.

The rearrangement uses TRBV25-1 and TRBJ2-1, with no clear D. Between the trimmed V and J ends, which lost 6 bases and 8 bases, there was a span of 11 bases. CDR3 length: 12 amino acids. Germline V gene sequence: CDR1 MGHDK, CDR2 SYGVNS. The CDR3 bases are TGTGCCAGCAGGGGGAACTCCGATGAGCAGTTCTTC. Its protein is CASRGNSDEQFF.